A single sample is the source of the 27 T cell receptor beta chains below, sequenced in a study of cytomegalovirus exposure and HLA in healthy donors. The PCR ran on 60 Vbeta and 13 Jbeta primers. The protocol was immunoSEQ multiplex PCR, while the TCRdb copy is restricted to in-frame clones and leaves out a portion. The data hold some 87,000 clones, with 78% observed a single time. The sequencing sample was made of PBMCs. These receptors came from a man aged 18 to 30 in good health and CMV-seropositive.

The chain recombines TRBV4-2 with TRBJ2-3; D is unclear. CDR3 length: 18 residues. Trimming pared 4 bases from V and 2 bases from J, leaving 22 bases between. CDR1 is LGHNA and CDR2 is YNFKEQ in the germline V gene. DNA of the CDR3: TGTGCCAGCAGCCCCCCAGCAGTTGGCGCGGAATTCACAGATACGCAGTATTTT. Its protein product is CASSPPAVGAEFTDTQYF.

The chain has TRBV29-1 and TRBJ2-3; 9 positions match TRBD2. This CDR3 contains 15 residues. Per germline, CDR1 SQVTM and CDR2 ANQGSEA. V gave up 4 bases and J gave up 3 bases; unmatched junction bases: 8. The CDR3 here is CSVGASGTETDTQYF. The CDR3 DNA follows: TGCAGCGTTGGCGCTAGCGGGACCGAAACAGATACGCAGTATTTT.

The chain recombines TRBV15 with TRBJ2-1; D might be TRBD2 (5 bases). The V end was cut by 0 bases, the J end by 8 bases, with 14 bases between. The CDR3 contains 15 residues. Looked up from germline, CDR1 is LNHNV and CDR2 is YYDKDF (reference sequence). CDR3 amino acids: CATSRDQTGWDEQFF. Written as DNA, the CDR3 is TGTGCCACCAGCAGAGATCAGACGGGATGGGATGAGCAGTTCTTC.

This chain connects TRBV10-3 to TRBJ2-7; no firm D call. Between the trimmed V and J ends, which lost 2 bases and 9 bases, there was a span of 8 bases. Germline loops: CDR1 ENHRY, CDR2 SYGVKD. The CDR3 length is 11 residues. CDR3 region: CAISEEALQYF. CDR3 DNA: TGTGCCATCAGTGAGGAGGCGCTGCAGTACTTC.

The CDR3 DNA follows: TGTGCCAGCCCCGGACTAGCGGGAGACCTTTACAATGAGCAGTTCTTC. Translating it yields CASPGLAGDLYNEQFF. The chain is built from TRBV28 and TRBJ2-1; 13 bases align to TRBD2. The length of the CDR3 is 16 residues. Germline values: CDR1 MDHEN, CDR2 SYDVKM. J lost 4 bases, V lost 8 bases, and 8 bases had no gene match.

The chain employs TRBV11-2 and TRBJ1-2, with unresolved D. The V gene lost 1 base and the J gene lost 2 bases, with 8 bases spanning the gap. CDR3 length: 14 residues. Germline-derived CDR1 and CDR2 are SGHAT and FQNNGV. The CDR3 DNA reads TGTGCCAGCAGCTTAGCGCCGGGAAACTATGGCTACACCTTC. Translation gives CASSLAPGNYGYTF. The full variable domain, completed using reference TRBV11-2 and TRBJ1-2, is EAGVAQSPRYKIIEKRQSVAFWCNPISGHATLYWYQQILGQGPKLLIQFQNNGVVDDSQLPKDRFSAERLKGVDSTLKIQPAKLEDSAVYLCASSLAPGNYGYTFGSGTRLTVV.

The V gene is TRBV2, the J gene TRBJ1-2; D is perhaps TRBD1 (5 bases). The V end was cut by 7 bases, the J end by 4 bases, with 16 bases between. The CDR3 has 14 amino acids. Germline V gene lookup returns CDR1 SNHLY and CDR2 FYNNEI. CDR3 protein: CASTLAGSIYGYTF. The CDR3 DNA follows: TGTGCCAGCACCCTGGCAGGGTCGATCTATGGCTACACCTTC. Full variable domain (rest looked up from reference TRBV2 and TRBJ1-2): EPEVTQTPSHQVTQMGQEVILRCVPISNHLYFYWYRQILGQKVEFLVSFYNNEISEKSEIFDDQFSVERPDGSNFTLKIRSTKLEDSAMYFCASTLAGSIYGYTFGSGTRLTVV.

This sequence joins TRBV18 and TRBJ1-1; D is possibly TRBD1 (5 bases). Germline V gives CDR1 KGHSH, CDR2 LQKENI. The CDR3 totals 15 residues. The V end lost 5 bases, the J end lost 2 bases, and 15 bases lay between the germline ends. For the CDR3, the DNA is TGTGCCAGCTCAAAACCCGGGGGTCGTAACACTGAAGCTTTCTTT. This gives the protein CASSKPGGRNTEAFF.

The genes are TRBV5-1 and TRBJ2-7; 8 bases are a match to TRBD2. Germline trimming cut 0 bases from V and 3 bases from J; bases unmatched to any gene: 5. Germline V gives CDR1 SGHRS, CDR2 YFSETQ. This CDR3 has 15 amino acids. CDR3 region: CASSLGAGVGYEQYF. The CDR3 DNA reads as TGCGCCAGCAGCTTGGGAGCGGGAGTCGGCTACGAGCAGTACTTC. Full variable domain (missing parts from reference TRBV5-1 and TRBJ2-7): KAGVTQTPRYLIKTRGQQVTLSCSPISGHRSVSWYQQTPGQGLQFLFEYFSETQRNKGNFPGRFSGRQFSNSRSEMNVSTLELGDSALYLCASSLGAGVGYEQYFGPGTRLTVT.

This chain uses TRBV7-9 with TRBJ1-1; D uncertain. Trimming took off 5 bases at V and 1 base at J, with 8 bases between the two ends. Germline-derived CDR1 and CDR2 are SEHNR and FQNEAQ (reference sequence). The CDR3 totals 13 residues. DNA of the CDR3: TGTGCCAGCAGCGCAACTACGAACACTGAAGCTTTCTTT. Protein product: CASSATTNTEAFF.

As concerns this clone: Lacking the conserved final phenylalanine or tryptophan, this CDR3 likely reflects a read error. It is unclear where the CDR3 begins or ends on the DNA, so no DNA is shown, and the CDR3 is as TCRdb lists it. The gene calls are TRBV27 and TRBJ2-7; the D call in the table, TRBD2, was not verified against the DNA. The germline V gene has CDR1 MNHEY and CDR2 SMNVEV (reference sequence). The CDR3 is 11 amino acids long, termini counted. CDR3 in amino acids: CASSSGTRIVL.

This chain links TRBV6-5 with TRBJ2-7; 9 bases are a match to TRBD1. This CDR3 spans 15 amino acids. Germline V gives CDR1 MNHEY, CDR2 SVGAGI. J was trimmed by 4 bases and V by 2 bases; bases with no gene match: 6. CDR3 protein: CASSYATGGRYEQYF. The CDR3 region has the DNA TGTGCCAGCAGTTACGCGACAGGGGGTAGGTACGAGCAGTACTTC.

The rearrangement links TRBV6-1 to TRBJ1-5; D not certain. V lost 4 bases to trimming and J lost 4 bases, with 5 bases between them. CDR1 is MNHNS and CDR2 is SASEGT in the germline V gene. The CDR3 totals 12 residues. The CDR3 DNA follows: TGTGCCAGCAGTGGGGAGAATCAGCCCCAGCATTTT. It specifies CASSGENQPQHF.

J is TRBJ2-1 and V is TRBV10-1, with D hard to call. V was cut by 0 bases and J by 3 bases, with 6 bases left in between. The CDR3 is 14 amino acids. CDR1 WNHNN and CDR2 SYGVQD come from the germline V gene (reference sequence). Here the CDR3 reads CASSESVNYNEQFF. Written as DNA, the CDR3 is TGCGCCAGCAGTGAGTCTGTCAACTACAATGAGCAGTTCTTC.

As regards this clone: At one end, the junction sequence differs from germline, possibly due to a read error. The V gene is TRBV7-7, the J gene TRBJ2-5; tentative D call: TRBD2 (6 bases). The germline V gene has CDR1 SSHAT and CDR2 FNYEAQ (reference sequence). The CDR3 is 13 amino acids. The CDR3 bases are TGTGCTAGCAGCCGAGGGAGGCAAGAGACCCAGTACTTC. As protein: CASSRGRQETQYF.

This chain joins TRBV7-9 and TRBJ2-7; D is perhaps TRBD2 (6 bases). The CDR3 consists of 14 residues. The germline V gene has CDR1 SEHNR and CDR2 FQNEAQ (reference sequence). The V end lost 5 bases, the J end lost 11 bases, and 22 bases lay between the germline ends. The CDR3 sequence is CASSLTGRLSEEYF. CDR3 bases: TGTGCCAGCAGCCTCACCGGGAGACTGAGTGAGGAGTACTTC. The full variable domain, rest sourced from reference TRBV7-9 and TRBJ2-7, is DTGVSQNPRHKITKRGQNVTFRCDPISEHNRLYWYRQTLGQGPEFLTYFQNEAQLEKSRLLSDRFSAERPKGSFSTLEIQRTEQGDSAMYLCASSLTGRLSEEYFGPGTRLTVT.

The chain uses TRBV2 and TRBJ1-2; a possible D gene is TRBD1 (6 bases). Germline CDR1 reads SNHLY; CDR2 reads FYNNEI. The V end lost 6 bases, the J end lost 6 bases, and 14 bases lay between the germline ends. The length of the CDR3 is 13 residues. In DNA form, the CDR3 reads TGTGCCAGCAGAAACCCTAACAGGGATGGCTACACCTTC. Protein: CASRNPNRDGYTF. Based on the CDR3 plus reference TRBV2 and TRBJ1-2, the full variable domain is EPEVTQTPSHQVTQMGQEVILRCVPISNHLYFYWYRQILGQKVEFLVSFYNNEISEKSEIFDDQFSVERPDGSNFTLKIRSTKLEDSAMYFCASRNPNRDGYTFGSGTRLTVV.

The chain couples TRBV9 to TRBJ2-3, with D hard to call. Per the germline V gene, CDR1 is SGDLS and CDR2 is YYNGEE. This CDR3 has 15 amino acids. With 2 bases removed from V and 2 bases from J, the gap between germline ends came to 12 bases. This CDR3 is CASSVSTTHTDTQYF. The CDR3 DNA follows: TGTGCCAGCAGCGTTTCGACGACACACACAGATACGCAGTATTTT.

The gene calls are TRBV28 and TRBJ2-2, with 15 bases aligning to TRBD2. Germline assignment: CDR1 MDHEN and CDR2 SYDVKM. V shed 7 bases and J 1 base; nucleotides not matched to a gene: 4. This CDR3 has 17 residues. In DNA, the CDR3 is TGTGCCAGCACCTTGGGACTAGCGGGGGGGAACACCGGGGAGCTGTTTTTT. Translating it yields CASTLGLAGGNTGELFF.

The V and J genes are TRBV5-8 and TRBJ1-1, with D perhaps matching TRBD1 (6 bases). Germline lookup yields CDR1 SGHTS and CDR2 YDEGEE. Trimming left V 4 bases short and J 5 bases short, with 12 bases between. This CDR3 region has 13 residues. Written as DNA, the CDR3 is TGTGCCAGCAGCCGAACAGGGTGGACTGAAGCTTTCTTT. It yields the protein CASSRTGWTEAFF.

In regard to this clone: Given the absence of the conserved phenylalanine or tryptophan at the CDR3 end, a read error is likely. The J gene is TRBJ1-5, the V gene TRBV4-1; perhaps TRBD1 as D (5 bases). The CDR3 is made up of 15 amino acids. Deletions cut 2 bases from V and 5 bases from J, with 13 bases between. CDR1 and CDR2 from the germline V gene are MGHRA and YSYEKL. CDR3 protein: CASSQRGRGDQPQHV. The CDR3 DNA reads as TGCGCCAGCAGCCAACGGGGCCGGGGGGATCAGCCCCAGCATGTT.

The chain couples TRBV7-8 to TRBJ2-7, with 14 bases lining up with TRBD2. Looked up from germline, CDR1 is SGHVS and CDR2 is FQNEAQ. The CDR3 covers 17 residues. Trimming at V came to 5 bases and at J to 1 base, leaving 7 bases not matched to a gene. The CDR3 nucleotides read TGTGCCAGCAGCCTGGGGGGACTAGCGGGAGTGTCCTACGAGCAGTACTTC. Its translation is CASSLGGLAGVSYEQYF.

The DNA for the CDR3 is TGCGCCAGCAAGGAGGTCTCTGGGGCCAACGTCCTGACTTTC. This gives the protein CASKEVSGANVLTF. The chain is built from TRBV5-1 and TRBJ2-6, with a weak D call TRBD2 (5 bases). This CDR3 spans 14 amino acids. V gave up 6 bases and J gave up 0 bases, with 7 bases separating them. CDR1 is SGHRS and CDR2 is YFSETQ in the germline V gene.

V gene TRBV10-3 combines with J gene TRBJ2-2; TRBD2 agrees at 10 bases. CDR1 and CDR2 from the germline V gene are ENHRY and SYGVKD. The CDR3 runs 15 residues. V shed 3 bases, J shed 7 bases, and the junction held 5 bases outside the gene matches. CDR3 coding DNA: TGTGCCATCAGTGACCAGCGGGAGGGTTACGGGGAGCTGTTTTTT. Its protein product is CAISDQREGYGELFF.

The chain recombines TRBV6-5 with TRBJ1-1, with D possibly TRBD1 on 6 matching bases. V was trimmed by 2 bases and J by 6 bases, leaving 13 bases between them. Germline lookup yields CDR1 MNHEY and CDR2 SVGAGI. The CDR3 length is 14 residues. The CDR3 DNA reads TGTGCCAGCAGTTACGCGGGGGGGCTACCTGAAGCTTTCTTT. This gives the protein CASSYAGGLPEAFF.

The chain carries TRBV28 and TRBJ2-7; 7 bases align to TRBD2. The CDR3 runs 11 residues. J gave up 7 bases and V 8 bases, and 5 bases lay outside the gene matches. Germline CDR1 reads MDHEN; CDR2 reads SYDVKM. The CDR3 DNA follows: TGTGCCAGCCAGAGGCGGGGGGAGCAGTACTTC. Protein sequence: CASQRRGEQYF.

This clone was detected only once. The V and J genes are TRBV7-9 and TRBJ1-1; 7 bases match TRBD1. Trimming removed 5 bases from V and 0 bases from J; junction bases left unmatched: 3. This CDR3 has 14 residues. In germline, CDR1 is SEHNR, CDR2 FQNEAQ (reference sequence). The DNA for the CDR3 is TGTGCCAGCAGCCGACAGGGCATGAACACTGAAGCTTTCTTT. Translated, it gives CASSRQGMNTEAFF.